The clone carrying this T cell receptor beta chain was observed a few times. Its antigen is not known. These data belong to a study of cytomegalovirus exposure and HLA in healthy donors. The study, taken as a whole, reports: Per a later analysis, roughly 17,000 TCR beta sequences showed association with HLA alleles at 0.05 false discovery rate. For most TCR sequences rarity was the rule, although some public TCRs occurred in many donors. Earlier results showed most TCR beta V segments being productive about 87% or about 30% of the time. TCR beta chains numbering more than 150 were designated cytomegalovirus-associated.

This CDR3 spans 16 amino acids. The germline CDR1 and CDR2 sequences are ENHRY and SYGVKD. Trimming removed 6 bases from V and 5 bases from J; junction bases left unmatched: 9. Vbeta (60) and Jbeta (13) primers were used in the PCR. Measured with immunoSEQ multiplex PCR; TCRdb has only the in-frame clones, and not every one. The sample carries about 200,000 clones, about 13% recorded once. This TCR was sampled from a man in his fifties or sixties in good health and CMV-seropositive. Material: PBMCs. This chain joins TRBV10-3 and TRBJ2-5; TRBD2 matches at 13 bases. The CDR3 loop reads CAISLGTSGVGETQYF. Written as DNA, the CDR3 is TGTGCCATCAGCCTTGGGACTAGCGGGGTTGGGGAGACCCAGTACTTC.